This T cell receptor beta chain was retrieved from a study of blood T cell repertoires in COVID-19. For the study at large: The study drew acute and convalescent COVID-19 samples from the United States, Italy and Spain. Nucleic acid was either cDNA or gDNA, and it came from T cells, B-cell-depleted T cells, or PBMCs.

Germline-derived CDR1 and CDR2 are MNHEY and SVGAGI. The CDR3 loop spans 13 amino acids. V lost 7 bases to trimming and J lost 3 bases, with 13 bases between them. How the authors handled the data: For nucleated cells, counts were estimated from reference gene primer amplification. The method was immunoSEQ multiplex PCR; TCRdb's version includes in-frame clones alone and lacks a portion of them. The V and J calls and clone size are taken from that table; D and trimming were inferred from the DNA. Counted here are roughly 100,000 clones, 89% occurring once; the ten biggest clones make up around 3.7%. The source of this sequence is a woman in her sixties or seventies with acute or convalescent COVID-19. The gene calls are TRBV6-5 and TRBJ2-7, with D perhaps TRBD1 (6 bases). What was sequenced was peripheral blood. As DNA, the CDR3 is TGTGCCAGCAATCGAGGGGGTGTCTACGAGCAGTACTTC. Its protein product is CASNRGGVYEQYF.